The entry below gives a single T cell receptor (beta chain) sequence along with its context. Participant reports of clinical history set cohort assignment. Recovery meant two consecutive negative NP/OP PCR tests, professional clearance, or resolved symptoms. This sample is drawn from a study of blood T cell repertoires in COVID-19. Across the study: T cells, B-cell-depleted T cells, or PBMCs provided the cDNA or gDNA that served as material.

In the original workflow: Reference gene primer amplification gave nucleated cell count estimates. Assay used: immunoSEQ multiplex PCR; TCRdb lists only in-frame clones, some missing. The D gene and trimming were derived from the DNA, and the V and J assignments and clone size from that table. The sample lists 400,000 to 450,000 clones; about 92% were seen once. CDR3 size: 13 residues. Germline CDR1 SQVTM, CDR2 ANQGSEA. V was clipped by 4 bases and J by 0 bases, with 9 bases between them. The chain combines TRBV29-1 with TRBJ1-1; possible D gene TRBD1, 5 bases. The specimen was PBMCs or T cells enriched from blood (not recorded which). The clonotype was recovered from a man in his late teens or twenties who had recovered from COVID-19. The DNA of the CDR3 is TGCAGCGTTGTGAGACAGTTGAACACTGAAGCTTTCTTT. Translation: CSVVRQLNTEAFF.